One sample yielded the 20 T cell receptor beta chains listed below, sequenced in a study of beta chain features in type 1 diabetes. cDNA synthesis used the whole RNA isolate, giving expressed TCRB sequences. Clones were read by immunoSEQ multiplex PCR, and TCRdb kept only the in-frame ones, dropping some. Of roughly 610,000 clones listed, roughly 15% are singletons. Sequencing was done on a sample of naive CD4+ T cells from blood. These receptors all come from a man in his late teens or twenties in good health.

The CDR3 nucleotides read TGTGCCACCAGCAGGGCGGGACGGGGGAACTATGGCTACACCTTC. This sequence encodes CATSRAGRGNYGYTF. This sequence joins TRBV15 and TRBJ1-2; D might be TRBD1 (5 bases). Germline CDR1 is LNHNV and CDR2 is YYDKDF (reference sequence). The length of the CDR3 is 15 residues. Trimming removed 3 bases from V and 2 bases from J, with 13 bases in between.

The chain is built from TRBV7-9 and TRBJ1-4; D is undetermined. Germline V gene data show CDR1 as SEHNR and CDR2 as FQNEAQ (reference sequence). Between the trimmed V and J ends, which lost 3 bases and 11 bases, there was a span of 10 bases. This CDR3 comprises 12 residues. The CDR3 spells CASSFATEKLFF. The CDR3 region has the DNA TGTGCCAGCAGCTTCGCAACAGAGAAACTGTTTTTT.

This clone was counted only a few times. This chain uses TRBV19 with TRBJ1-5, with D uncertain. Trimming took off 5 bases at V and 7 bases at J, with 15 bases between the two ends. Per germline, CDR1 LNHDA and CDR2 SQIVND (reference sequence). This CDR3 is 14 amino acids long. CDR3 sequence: CASSANNVPQPQHF. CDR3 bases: TGTGCCAGTAGTGCTAACAACGTCCCCCAGCCCCAGCATTTT.

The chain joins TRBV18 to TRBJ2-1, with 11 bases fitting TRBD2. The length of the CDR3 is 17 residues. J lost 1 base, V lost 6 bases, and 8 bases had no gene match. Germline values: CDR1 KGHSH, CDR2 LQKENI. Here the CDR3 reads CASSPRTSGLSYNEQFF. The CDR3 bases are TGTGCCAGCTCGCCAAGGACTAGCGGGTTATCCTACAATGAGCAGTTCTTC.

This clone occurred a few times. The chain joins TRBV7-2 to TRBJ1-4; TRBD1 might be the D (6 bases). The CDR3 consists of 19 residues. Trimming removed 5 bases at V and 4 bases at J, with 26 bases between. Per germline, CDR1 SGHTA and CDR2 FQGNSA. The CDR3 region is CASSTPLQGRRVFNEKLFF. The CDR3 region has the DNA TGTGCCAGCAGCACCCCCCTCCAGGGGCGCAGGGTTTTTAATGAAAAACTGTTTTTT.

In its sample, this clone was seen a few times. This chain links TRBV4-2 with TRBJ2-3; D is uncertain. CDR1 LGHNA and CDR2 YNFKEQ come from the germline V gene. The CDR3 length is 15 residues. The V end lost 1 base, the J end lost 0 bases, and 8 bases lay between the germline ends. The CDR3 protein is CASSQGPDSTDTQYF. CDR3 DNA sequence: TGTGCCAGCAGCCAAGGCCCAGACAGCACAGATACGCAGTATTTT.

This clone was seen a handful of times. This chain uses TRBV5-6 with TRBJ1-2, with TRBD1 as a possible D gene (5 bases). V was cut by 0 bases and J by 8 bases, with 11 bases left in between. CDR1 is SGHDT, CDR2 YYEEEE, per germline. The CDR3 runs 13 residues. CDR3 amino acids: CASSLGRASGYTF. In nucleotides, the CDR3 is TGTGCCAGCAGCTTGGGCAGGGCTTCGGGCTACACCTTC.

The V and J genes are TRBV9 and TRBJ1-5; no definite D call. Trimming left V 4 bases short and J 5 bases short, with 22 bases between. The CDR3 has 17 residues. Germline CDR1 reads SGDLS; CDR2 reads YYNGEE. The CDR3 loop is CASSPRPGRWEHQPQHF. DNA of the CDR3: TGTGCCAGCAGCCCTAGACCGGGTAGGTGGGAGCATCAGCCCCAGCATTTT.

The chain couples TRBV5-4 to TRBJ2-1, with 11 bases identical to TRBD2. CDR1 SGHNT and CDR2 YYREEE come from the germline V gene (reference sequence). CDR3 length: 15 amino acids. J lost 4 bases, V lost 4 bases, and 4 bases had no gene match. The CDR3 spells CASSRGTSGYNEQFF. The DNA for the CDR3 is TGTGCCAGCAGCCGTGGGACTAGCGGATACAATGAGCAGTTCTTC.

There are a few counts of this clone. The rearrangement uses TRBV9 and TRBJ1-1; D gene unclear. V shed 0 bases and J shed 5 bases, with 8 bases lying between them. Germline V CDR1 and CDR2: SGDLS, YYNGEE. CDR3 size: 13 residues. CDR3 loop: CASSVAGETEAFF. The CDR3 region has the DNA TGTGCCAGCAGCGTAGCCGGGGAAACTGAAGCTTTCTTT.

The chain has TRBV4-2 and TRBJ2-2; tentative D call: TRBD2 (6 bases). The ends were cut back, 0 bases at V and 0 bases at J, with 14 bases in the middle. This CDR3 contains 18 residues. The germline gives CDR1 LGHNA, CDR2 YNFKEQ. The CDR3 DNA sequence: TGTGCCAGCAGCCAAGATGAGGCGGGAAGGACGAACACCGGGGAGCTGTTTTTT. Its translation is CASSQDEAGRTNTGELFF.

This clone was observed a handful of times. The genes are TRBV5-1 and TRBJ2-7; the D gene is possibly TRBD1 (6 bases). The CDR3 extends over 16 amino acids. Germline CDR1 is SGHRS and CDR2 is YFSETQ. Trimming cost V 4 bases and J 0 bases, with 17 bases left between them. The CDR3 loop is CASSHGQPIISYEQYF. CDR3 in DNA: TGCGCCAGCAGCCACGGACAGCCCATAATCTCCTACGAGCAGTACTTC. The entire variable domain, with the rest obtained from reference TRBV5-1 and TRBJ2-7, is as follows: KAGVTQTPRYLIKTRGQQVTLSCSPISGHRSVSWYQQTPGQGLQFLFEYFSETQRNKGNFPGRFSGRQFSNSRSEMNVSTLELGDSALYLCASSHGQPIISYEQYFGPGTRLTVT.

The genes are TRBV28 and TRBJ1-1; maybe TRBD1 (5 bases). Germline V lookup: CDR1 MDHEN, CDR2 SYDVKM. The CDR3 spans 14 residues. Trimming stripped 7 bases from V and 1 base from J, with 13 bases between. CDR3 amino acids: CASTPRQGNTEAFF. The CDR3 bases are TGTGCCAGCACCCCGAGGCAGGGGAACACTGAAGCTTTCTTT.

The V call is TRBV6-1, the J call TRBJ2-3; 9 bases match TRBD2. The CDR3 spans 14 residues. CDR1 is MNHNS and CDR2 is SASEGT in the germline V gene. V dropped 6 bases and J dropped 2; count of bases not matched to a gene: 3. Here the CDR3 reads CASRASGNTDTQYF. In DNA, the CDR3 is TGTGCCAGCAGGGCTAGCGGGAACACAGATACGCAGTATTTT.

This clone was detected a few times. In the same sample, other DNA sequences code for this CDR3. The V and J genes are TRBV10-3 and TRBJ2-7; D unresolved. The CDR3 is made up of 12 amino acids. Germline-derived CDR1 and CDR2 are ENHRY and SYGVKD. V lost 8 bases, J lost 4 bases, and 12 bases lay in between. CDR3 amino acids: CAISRSSYEQYF. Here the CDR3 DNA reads TGTGCCATCTCACGCTCCTCGTACGAGCAGTACTTC.

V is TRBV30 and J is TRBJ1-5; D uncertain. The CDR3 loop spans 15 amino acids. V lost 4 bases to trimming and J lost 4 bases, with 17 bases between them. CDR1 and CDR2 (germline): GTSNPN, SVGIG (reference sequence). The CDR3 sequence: CAWTRMAGKNQPQHF. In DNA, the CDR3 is TGTGCCTGGACCCGCATGGCGGGCAAAAATCAGCCCCAGCATTTT.

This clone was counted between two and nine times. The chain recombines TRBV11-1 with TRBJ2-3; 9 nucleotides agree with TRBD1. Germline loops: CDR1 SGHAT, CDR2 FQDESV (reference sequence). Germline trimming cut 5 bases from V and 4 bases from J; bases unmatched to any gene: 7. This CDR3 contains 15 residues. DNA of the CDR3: TGTGCCAGCAGCCGCCGGGACAGGGCTCCAGATACGCAGTATTTT. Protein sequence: CASSRRDRAPDTQYF. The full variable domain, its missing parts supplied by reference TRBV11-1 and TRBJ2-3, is EAEVAQSPRYKITEKSQAVAFWCDPISGHATLYWYRQILGQGPELLVQFQDESVVDDSQLPKDRFSAERLKGVDSTLKIQPAELGDSAMYLCASSRRDRAPDTQYFGPGTRLTVL.

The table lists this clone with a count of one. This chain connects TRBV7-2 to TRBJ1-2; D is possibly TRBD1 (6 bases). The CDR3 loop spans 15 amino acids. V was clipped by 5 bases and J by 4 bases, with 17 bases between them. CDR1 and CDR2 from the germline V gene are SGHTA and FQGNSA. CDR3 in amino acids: CASSPREGVAYGYTF. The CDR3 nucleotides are TGTGCCAGCAGCCCACGGGAGGGGGTGGCCTATGGCTACACCTTC.

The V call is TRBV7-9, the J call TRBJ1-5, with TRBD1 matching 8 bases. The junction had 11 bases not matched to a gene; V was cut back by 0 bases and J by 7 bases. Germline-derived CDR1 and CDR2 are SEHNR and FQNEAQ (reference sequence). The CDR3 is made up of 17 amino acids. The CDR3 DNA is TGTGCCAGCAGCTTAGCGCGGGACAGGACTTCACGACAGCCCCAGCATTTT. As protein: CASSLARDRTSRQPQHF.

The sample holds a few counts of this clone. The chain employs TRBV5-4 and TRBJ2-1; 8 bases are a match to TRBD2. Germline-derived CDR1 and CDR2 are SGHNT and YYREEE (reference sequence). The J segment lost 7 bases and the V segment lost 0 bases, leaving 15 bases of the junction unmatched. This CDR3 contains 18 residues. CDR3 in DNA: TGTGCCAGCAGCTTGGCATTCCAGCGGGAGTATCAATGGAATGAGCAGTTCTTC. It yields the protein CASSLAFQREYQWNEQFF.